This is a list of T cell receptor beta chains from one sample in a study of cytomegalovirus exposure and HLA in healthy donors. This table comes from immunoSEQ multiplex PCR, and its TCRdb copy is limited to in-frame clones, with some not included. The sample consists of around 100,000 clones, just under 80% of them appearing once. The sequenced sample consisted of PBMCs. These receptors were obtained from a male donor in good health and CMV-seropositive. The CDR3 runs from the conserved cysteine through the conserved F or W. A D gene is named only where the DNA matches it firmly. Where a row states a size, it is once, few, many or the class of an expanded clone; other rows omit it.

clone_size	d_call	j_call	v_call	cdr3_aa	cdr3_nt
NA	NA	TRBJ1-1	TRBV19	CASIQPGVNTEAFF	TGTGCCAGTATCCAGCCAGGGGTGAACACTGAAGCTTTCTTT
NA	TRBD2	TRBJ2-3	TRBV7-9	CASSLFTSGRTDTQYF	TGTGCCAGCAGCTTATTCACTAGCGGGAGAACAGATACGCAGTATTTT
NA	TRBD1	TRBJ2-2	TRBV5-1	CASRRQGAGGELFF	TGCGCCAGCAGACGACAGGGGGCAGGCGGGGAGCTGTTTTTT
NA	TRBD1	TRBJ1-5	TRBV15	CATSPDRGSRPQHF	TGTGCCACCAGCCCGGACAGGGGGTCGAGGCCCCAGCATTTT
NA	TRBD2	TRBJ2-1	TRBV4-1	CASSRTSGTDEQFF	TGCGCCAGCAGTAGGACTAGCGGGACCGATGAGCAGTTCTTC
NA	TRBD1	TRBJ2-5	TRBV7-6	CASSVGTGIQETQYF	TGTGCCAGCAGCGTCGGGACAGGGATACAAGAGACCCAGTACTTC
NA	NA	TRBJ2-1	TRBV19	CASSIAGGEYNEQFF	TGTGCCAGTAGTATAGCGGGGGGCGAGTACAATGAGCAGTTCTTC
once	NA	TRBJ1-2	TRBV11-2	CASSLGRRGGGYGYTF	TGTGCCAGCAGCTTAGGACGGCGGGGCGGAGGCTATGGCTACACCTTC
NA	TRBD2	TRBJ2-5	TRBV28	CASSHRTSGGVQETQYF	TGTGCCAGCAGTCATCGGACTAGCGGGGGGGTCCAAGAGACCCAGTACTTC
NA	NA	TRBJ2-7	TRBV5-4	CASSVKGTSYEQYF	TGTGCCAGCAGCGTGAAGGGGACTTCCTACGAGCAGTACTTC
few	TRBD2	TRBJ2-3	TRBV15	CATSRGGLAGTTDTQYF	TGTGCCACCAGCAGAGGCGGACTAGCGGGGACCACAGATACGCAGTATTTT
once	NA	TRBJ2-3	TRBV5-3	CARKGQCDWVADTQYF	TGTGCCAGAAAAGGACAGTGCGACTGGGTTGCAGATACGCAGTATTTT
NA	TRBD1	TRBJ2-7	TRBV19	CASSAGQGYEQYF	TGTGCCAGTAGCGCCGGACAGGGGTACGAGCAGTACTTC
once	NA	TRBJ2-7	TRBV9	CASSVTRVGSEQYF	TGTGCCAGCAGCGTAACTCGTGTGGGCTCCGAGCAGTACTTC
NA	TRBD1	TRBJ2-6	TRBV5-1	CASSLAGGRSGANVLTF	TGCGCCAGCAGCTTGGCAGGGGGCAGGTCTGGGGCCAACGTCCTGACTTTC
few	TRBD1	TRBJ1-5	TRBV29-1	CSVGQGVSQPQHF	TGCAGCGTGGGACAGGGAGTGAGTCAGCCCCAGCATTTT
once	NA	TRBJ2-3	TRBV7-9	CASSFREGDGTDTQYF	TGTGCCAGCAGCTTCCGCGAGGGCGACGGCACAGATACGCAGTATTTT
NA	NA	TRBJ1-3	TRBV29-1	CSVDPGKGSGNTIYF	TGCAGCGTTGATCCAGGGAAGGGGTCTGGAAACACCATATATTTT
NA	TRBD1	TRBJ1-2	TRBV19	CASSIFRQGRTYGYTF	TGTGCCAGTAGTATTTTTCGACAGGGGAGAACCTATGGCTACACCTTC
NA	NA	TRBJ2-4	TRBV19	CASSYIGPMNIQYF	TGTGCCAGTAGTTATATTGGCCCGATGAACATTCAGTACTTC
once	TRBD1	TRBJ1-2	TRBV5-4	CASSPGTGDGYTF	TGTGCCAGCAGCCCTGGGACAGGGGATGGCTACACCTTC
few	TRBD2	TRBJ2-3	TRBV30	CAWTGRESPDTQYF	TGTGCCTGGACTGGGCGGGAGAGCCCAGATACGCAGTATTTT
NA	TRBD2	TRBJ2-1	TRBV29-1	CSISGGGYNEQFF	TGCAGCATAAGCGGGGGTGGCTACAATGAGCAGTTCTTC
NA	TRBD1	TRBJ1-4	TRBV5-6	CASSLDRGGEKLFF	TGTGCCAGCAGCTTGGACAGGGGGGGTGAAAAACTGTTTTTT
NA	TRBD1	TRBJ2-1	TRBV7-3	CASSLGQGRVGNEQFF	TGTGCCAGCAGCCTAGGACAGGGACGAGTCGGTAATGAGCAGTTCTTC
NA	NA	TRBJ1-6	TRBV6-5	CASSYTGGGVNSPLHF	TGTGCCAGCAGTTACACGGGAGGGGGGGTTAATTCACCCCTCCACTTT
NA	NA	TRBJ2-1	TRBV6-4	CASSDSTGGEQFF	TGTGCCAGCAGTGACTCAACCGGGGGTGAGCAGTTCTTC
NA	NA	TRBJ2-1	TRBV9	CASSEADEQFF	TGTGCCAGCAGCGAGGCGGATGAGCAGTTCTTC
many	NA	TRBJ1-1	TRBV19	CASSIAPGMNTEAFF	TGTGCCAGTAGTATAGCTCCAGGTATGAACACTGAAGCTTTCTTT
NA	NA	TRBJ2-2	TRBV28	CASRAGTSNTGELFF	TGTGCCAGCAGAGCCGGGACATCTAACACCGGGGAGCTGTTTTTT
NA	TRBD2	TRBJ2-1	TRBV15	CATSSLSGRKYNEQFF	TGTGCCACCAGCAGTCTCAGCGGGAGAAAATACAATGAGCAGTTCTTC
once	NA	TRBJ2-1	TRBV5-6	CASSLGMRATYNEQFF	TGTGCCAGCAGCTTGGGGATGCGGGCGACCTACAATGAGCAGTTCTTC
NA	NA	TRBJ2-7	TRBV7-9	CASSHRDGTLYEQYF	TGTGCCAGCAGCCACAGGGACGGGACACTATACGAGCAGTACTTC
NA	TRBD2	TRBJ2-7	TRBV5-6	CASSPTSGSIGYEQYF	TGTGCCAGCAGCCCTACTAGCGGGAGTATAGGATACGAGCAGTACTTC
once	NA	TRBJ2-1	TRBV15	CATSRDSGEQFF	TGTGCCACCAGCAGGGACAGCGGTGAGCAGTTCTTC
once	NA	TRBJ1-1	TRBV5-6	CASSLQGVNTEAFF	TGTGCCAGCAGCTTACAGGGTGTGAACACTGAAGCTTTCTTT
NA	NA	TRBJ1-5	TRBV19	CASSRPSNQPQHF	TGTGCCAGTAGTAGGCCCTCCAATCAGCCCCAGCATTTT
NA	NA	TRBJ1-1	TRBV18	CASSPRGGNTEAFF	TGTGCCAGCTCACCACGGGGAGGGAACACTGAAGCTTTCTTT
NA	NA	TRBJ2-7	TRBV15	CATSIGTLGEQYF	TGTGCCACCTCGATTGGGACACTTGGGGAGCAGTACTTC
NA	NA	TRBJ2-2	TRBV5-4	CASQGGGGTGELFF	TGTGCCAGCCAGGGTGGAGGAGGGACCGGGGAGCTGTTTTTT
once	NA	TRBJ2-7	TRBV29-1	CSVEEPTSSYEQYF	TGCAGCGTTGAAGAACCCACTAGTTCCTACGAACAGTACTTC
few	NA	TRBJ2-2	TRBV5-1	CASTLSSLTGELFF	TGCGCCAGCACCCTAAGTAGTTTAACCGGGGAGCTGTTTTTT
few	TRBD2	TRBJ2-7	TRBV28	CASSWGGSYEQYF	TGTGCCAGCAGTTGGGGGGGCTCCTACGAGCAGTACTTC
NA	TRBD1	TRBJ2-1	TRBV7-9	CASSPPVRGQGTYNEQFF	TGTGCCAGCAGCCCTCCCGTTAGGGGGCAAGGGACCTACAATGAGCAGTTCTTC
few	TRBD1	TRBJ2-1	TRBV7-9	CASSFGTGGDEQFF	TGTGCCAGCAGCTTTGGGACAGGGGGAGATGAGCAGTTCTTC
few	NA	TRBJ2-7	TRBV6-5	CASSSAQAYEQYF	TGTGCCAGCAGTTCAGCACAGGCCTACGAGCAGTACTTC
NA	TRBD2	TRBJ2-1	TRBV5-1	CASSPRAGGPGNEQFF	TGCGCCAGCAGCCCACGAGCGGGAGGGCCGGGTAATGAGCAGTTCTTC
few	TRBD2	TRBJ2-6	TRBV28	CASSPRLARSGANVLTF	TGTGCCAGCAGTCCCCGACTAGCGCGCTCTGGGGCCAACGTCCTGACTTTC
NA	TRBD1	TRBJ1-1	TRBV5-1	CASSLTGTGTTEAFF	TGCGCCAGCAGCTTAACCGGGACAGGGACCACTGAAGCTTTCTTT